The 25 T cell receptor beta chains below come from one sample, sequenced in a study of cytomegalovirus exposure and HLA in healthy donors. PCR amplification relied on 60 Vbeta primers (plus 13 Jbeta primers). Sequenced by immunoSEQ multiplex PCR; TCRdb stores in-frame clones only, minus some. The sample carries under 200,000 clones, roughly 79% recorded once. The sample taken for sequencing was PBMCs. These TCRs come from a man aged 45 to 65 in good health and CMV-seropositive.

The chain uses TRBV11-3 and TRBJ2-1, with 10 bases lining up with TRBD2. Germline V gives CDR1 SGHNT, CDR2 YENEEA. The CDR3 sequence is 15 residues long. Trimming at V came to 4 bases and at J to 4 bases, leaving 4 bases not matched to a gene. The CDR3 region has the DNA TGTGCCAGCAGCTACGGACTAGCGGAATACAATGAGCAGTTCTTC. As protein: CASSYGLAEYNEQFF.

This chain uses TRBV7-2 with TRBJ1-6; D uncertain. The length of the CDR3 is 13 residues. Germline V gives CDR1 SGHTA, CDR2 FQGNSA. The V end lost 6 bases, the J end lost 7 bases, and 10 bases lay between the germline ends. The CDR3 nucleotides read TGTGCCAGCAGGAAGCCAGGAAATTCACCCCTCCACTTT. Translating it yields CASRKPGNSPLHF.

The gene calls are TRBV18 and TRBJ2-1; 9 bases match TRBD1. J gave up 5 bases and V 0 bases, and 2 bases lay outside the gene matches. Germline assignment: CDR1 KGHSH and CDR2 LQKENI. The CDR3 extends over 15 amino acids. CDR3: CASSPPGQGNNEQFF. The CDR3 DNA is TGTGCCAGCTCACCACCGGGACAGGGTAACAATGAGCAGTTCTTC.

V gene TRBV6-1 combines with J gene TRBJ2-3; D unresolved. Germline-derived CDR1 and CDR2 are MNHNS and SASEGT. The CDR3 is made up of 14 amino acids. V was pared by 2 bases and J by 2 bases, with 8 bases between. The CDR3 reads CASSEPQYTDTQYF. In DNA form, the CDR3 reads TGTGCCAGCAGTGAACCCCAGTACACAGATACGCAGTATTTT.

CDR3 DNA: TGCGCCAGCAGCTTGGACGGGACAGGGAGTTTCGGTTACAATGAGCAGTTCTTC. As protein: CASSLDGTGSFGYNEQFF. This chain uses TRBV5-1 with TRBJ2-1; 9 positions agree with TRBD1. The germline V gene has CDR1 SGHRS and CDR2 YFSETQ. The V gene end was trimmed by 0 bases and the J gene end by 4 bases; junction bases not matched to a gene: 11. The CDR3 loop spans 18 amino acids.

The CDR3 sequence: CAIRGDRGAMNTEAFF. In nucleotides, the CDR3 is TGTGCCATCAGAGGGGACAGGGGGGCCATGAACACTGAAGCTTTCTTT. V usage is TRBV10-3 and J usage is TRBJ1-1; 11 bases align to TRBD1. V lost 6 bases, J lost 0 bases, and 6 bases stayed unmatched. The CDR3 has 16 residues. Germline V gene data show CDR1 as ENHRY and CDR2 as SYGVKD.

The V and J genes are TRBV6-5 and TRBJ1-1, with a weak D call TRBD1 (5 bases). V was clipped by 1 base and J by 6 bases, with 9 bases between them. The CDR3 covers 13 residues. Per germline, CDR1 MNHEY and CDR2 SVGAGI. The DNA of the CDR3 is TGTGCCAGCAGTTACTTCAGGGATTCTGAAGCTTTCTTT. Translated, it gives CASSYFRDSEAFF.

This clone turned up a few times. The rearrangement uses TRBV14 and TRBJ2-1; 8 bases align to TRBD1. J gave up 5 bases and V 6 bases, and 12 bases lay outside the gene matches. The V gene's germline CDR1 is SGHDN and CDR2 FVKESK. CDR3 length: 16 amino acids. The CDR3 DNA reads TGTGCCAGCAGACGCGGACAGGGATCGGTTAACAATGAGCAGTTCTTC. Protein: CASRRGQGSVNNEQFF.

This clone was seen only once. CDR3 in amino acids: CASIRQGRNNYGYTF. The DNA of the CDR3 is TGTGCCAGTATAAGGCAGGGGAGAAACAACTATGGCTACACCTTC. The chain couples TRBV28 to TRBJ1-2; TRBD1 is a possible D gene (6 bases). Germline V lookup: CDR1 MDHEN, CDR2 SYDVKM. Deletions cut 9 bases from V and 2 bases from J, with 19 bases between. The CDR3 loop spans 15 amino acids.

The chain carries TRBV14 and TRBJ2-7, with 11 bases aligning to TRBD1. Germline V CDR1 and CDR2: SGHDN, FVKESK. V dropped 4 bases and J dropped 6; count of bases not matched to a gene: 5. The length of the CDR3 is 14 residues. CDR3 DNA sequence: TGTGCCAGCAGCCCATCAGGGACAGGGGGCGAGCAGTACTTC. Translation: CASSPSGTGGEQYF.

This clone appeared a single time. V gene TRBV6-1 combines with J gene TRBJ1-5; D is undetermined. The CDR3 loop spans 12 amino acids. Trimming took off 6 bases at V and 1 base at J, with 4 bases between the two ends. Per the germline V gene, CDR1 is MNHNS and CDR2 is SASEGT. The CDR3 bases are TGTGCCAGCAGACGGAGCAATCAGCCCCAGCATTTT. This encodes CASRRSNQPQHF.

V usage is TRBV30 and J usage is TRBJ2-7; D is possibly TRBD2 (6 bases). Trimming removed 2 bases from V and 9 bases from J, with 23 bases in between. CDR1 is GTSNPN and CDR2 is SVGIG in the germline V gene (reference sequence). The CDR3 extends over 15 amino acids. In DNA, the CDR3 is TGTGCCTGGAGTTCGCAATACCTTTCCGGGACTCCGCAGTACTTC. Its translation: CAWSSQYLSGTPQYF.

The chain recombines TRBV9 with TRBJ1-2, with a weak D call TRBD1 (6 bases). V lost 4 bases, J lost 2 bases, and 15 bases lay in between. This CDR3 spans 15 amino acids. CDR1 is SGDLS, CDR2 YYNGEE, per germline. The CDR3 nucleotides read TGTGCCAGCAGCCCCCGGACAGTTCCAAACTATGGCTACACCTTC. Residues: CASSPRTVPNYGYTF.

This clone was picked up one time. The chain couples TRBV27 to TRBJ2-3, with 10 bases aligning to TRBD2. The CDR3 length is 15 residues. V lost 4 bases and J lost 4; bases outside the gene matches: 5. Looked up from germline, CDR1 is MNHEY and CDR2 is SMNVEV (reference sequence). The CDR3 here is CASSWSGGAPDTQYF. The CDR3 region has the DNA TGTGCCAGCAGTTGGAGCGGGGGGGCCCCAGATACGCAGTATTTT.

This clone was seen once. The rearrangement joins TRBV4-3 to TRBJ1-1; 7 nucleotides agree with TRBD1. The CDR3 contains 15 residues. V trimming: 3 bases; J trimming: 2 bases; junction bases outside the gene matches: 6. Germline CDR1 is LGHNA and CDR2 is YSLEER. CDR3 loop: CASSQETGQNTEAFF. Here the CDR3 DNA reads TGCGCCAGCAGCCAGGAGACAGGGCAAAACACTGAAGCTTTCTTT.

The chain is built from TRBV30 and TRBJ2-3; D remains unclear. CDR3 length: 13 amino acids. V was shortened by 0 bases and J by 4 bases, with 8 bases between the two germline ends. Germline V gene data show CDR1 as GTSNPN and CDR2 as SVGIG (reference sequence). In DNA form, the CDR3 reads TGTGCCTGGAGTGTACGGGTCTCAGATACGCAGTATTTT. Amino acid sequence: CAWSVRVSDTQYF.

This clone appeared once. The V and J genes are TRBV28 and TRBJ2-7; possibly TRBD2 for D (6 bases). The CDR3 extends over 15 amino acids. Germline lookup yields CDR1 MDHEN and CDR2 SYDVKM. V was clipped by 5 bases and J by 3 bases, with 17 bases between them. CDR3 loop: CASSLTRDWDYEQYF. The CDR3 nucleotides read TGTGCCAGCAGTCTAACGCGGGACTGGGACTACGAGCAGTACTTC.

The V and J genes are TRBV4-1 and TRBJ2-2, with TRBD1 matching 9 bases. The CDR3 loop spans 17 amino acids. Trimming at V came to 4 bases and at J to 3 bases, leaving 9 bases not matched to a gene. Germline V gene lookup returns CDR1 MGHRA and CDR2 YSYEKL. As DNA, the CDR3 is TGCGCCAGCAGCCGCCTACAGGGGGCTGGGTACACCGGGGAGCTGTTTTTT. Protein product: CASSRLQGAGYTGELFF.

The J gene is TRBJ2-5, the V gene TRBV7-3, with D possibly being TRBD2 (6 bases). V was pared by 2 bases and J by 5 bases, with 18 bases between. Germline CDR1 is SGHTA and CDR2 is FQGTGA. This CDR3 is 16 amino acids long. CDR3 sequence: CASSLGGGGDGETQYF. Written as DNA, the CDR3 is TGTGCCAGCAGCTTAGGGGGTGGCGGGGACGGCGAGACCCAGTACTTC.

The chain links TRBV6-1 to TRBJ1-2, with D unresolved. Between the trimmed V and J ends, which lost 7 bases and 8 bases, there was a span of 14 bases. Germline V CDR1 and CDR2: MNHNS, SASEGT. The CDR3 is 12 residues long. The CDR3 nucleotides read TGTGCCAGCACGGCGGGGTCGGGGGGCTACACCTTC. This gives the protein CASTAGSGGYTF.

This chain uses TRBV5-1 with TRBJ2-3; D may be TRBD1 (6 bases). The CDR3 loop spans 17 amino acids. V lost 4 bases and J lost 2, with 20 bases in between. In germline, CDR1 is SGHRS, CDR2 YFSETQ. The CDR3, as DNA: TGCGCCAGCAGCCCACTCAATTACAGGGAACTCACAGATACGCAGTATTTT. This codes for CASSPLNYRELTDTQYF.

V and J are TRBV2 and TRBJ1-2, with D hard to call. Trimming removed 6 bases at V and 2 bases at J, with 7 bases between. Per the germline V gene, CDR1 is SNHLY and CDR2 is FYNNEI. This CDR3 comprises 12 residues. CDR3 region: CASRAGNYGYTF. Written as DNA, the CDR3 is TGTGCCAGCAGGGCAGGAAACTATGGCTACACCTTC.

This rearrangement joins TRBV19 to TRBJ2-2, with a tentative D call TRBD1 (5 bases). The CDR3 spans 15 residues. CDR1 and CDR2 (germline): LNHDA, SQIVND (reference sequence). Between the trimmed V and J ends, which lost 3 bases and 3 bases, there was a span of 11 bases. CDR3 nucleotide sequence: TGTGCCAGTAGTATTGCCAGGGATGACACCGGGGAGCTGTTTTTT. It codes for CASSIARDDTGELFF. The full variable domain, with the rest looked up from reference TRBV19 and TRBJ2-2, is DGGITQSPKYLFRKEGQNVTLSCEQNLNHDAMYWYRQDPGQGLRLIYYSQIVNDFQKGDIAEGYSVSREKKESFPLTVTSAQKNPTAFYLCASSIARDDTGELFFGEGSRLTVL.

V and J are TRBV30 and TRBJ2-3, with D tentatively TRBD1 (5 bases). The germline V and J ends were trimmed by 2 bases and 8 bases, with 14 bases remaining between them. This CDR3 is built from 13 residues. Germline lookup yields CDR1 GTSNPN and CDR2 SVGIG (reference sequence). The CDR3 sequence: CAWSKGSSGTQYF. Here the CDR3 DNA reads TGTGCCTGGAGTAAGGGGTCTAGTGGTACGCAGTATTTT.

This clone turned up a few times. V and J are TRBV2 and TRBJ1-2; D not certain. Trimming stripped 7 bases from V and 3 bases from J, with 6 bases between. The CDR3 sequence is 11 residues long. Germline lookup yields CDR1 SNHLY and CDR2 FYNNEI. CDR3 protein: CASNRDYGYTF. The CDR3 nucleotides read TGTGCCAGCAATAGAGACTATGGCTACACCTTC.